The 26 T cell receptor beta chains below all came from one sample that was sequenced in a study of blood T cells in healthy people across ages (dated by TCRdb to the mid-2010s). The library was prepared using 5' RACE. Sequenced using an Illumina HiSeq 2500. The second PCR ran for about 6 to 12 cycles and used a J-beta primer mix along with a sample-barcoded 5' primer. Using fastp at Q25 and MiXCR, TCRdb reprocessed the public reads and kept productive beta chains. When rows share a CDR3 protein, they turn into one entry using the most common DNA and genes. This sample gives just under 750,000 distinct CDR3 sequences in total; 22% of them show up just once. The ten largest make up 20% to 25% of the sample. The sequenced sample was blood. These receptors were obtained from a man aged 65 to 85 in good health.

The rearrangement links TRBV5-1 to TRBJ2-5; 9 positions match TRBD1. With V trimmed by 4 bases and J by 5 bases, 6 bases remained unmatched. The CDR3 covers 14 residues. CDR1 SGHRS and CDR2 YFSETQ come from the germline V gene. The chain's CDR3 is CASSRTGDYETQYF. DNA for the CDR3: TGCGCCAGCAGCCGGACAGGGGATTACGAGACCCAGTACTTC.

V and J are TRBV20-1 and TRBJ2-3, with D tentatively TRBD1 (6 bases). The CDR3 totals 15 residues. Germline V CDR1 and CDR2: DFQATT, SNEGSKA (reference sequence). V was cut by 4 bases and J by 2 bases, with 16 bases left in between. CDR3 in DNA: TGCAGTGCTATTTCTTTCACAGGGAACACAGATACGCAGTATTTT. Its translation: CSAISFTGNTDTQYF.

This clonotype was found a few times. V is TRBV10-3 and J is TRBJ1-1, with TRBD1 as a possible D gene (5 bases). This CDR3 has 15 residues. With 1 base removed from V and 5 bases from J, the gap between germline ends came to 14 bases. Germline V gene lookup returns CDR1 ENHRY and CDR2 SYGVKD. The CDR3 here is CAISEWGGGDTEAFF. The CDR3 DNA reads as TGTGCCATCAGTGAGTGGGGCGGGGGAGATACTGAAGCTTTCTTT.

The chain couples TRBV5-1 to TRBJ1-3; a possible D gene is TRBD1 (5 bases). Germline CDR1 is SGHRS and CDR2 is YFSETQ. This CDR3 has 14 amino acids. The V and J ends lost 4 bases and 5 bases respectively, with 13 bases between them. The CDR3 loop reads CASSTPGPRNTIYF. The CDR3 coding sequence is TGCGCCAGCAGCACACCGGGACCAAGAAACACCATATATTTT.

The CDR3 DNA reads as TGTGCCTCGGGTGGGGGGACTTCTCGCTACACCTTC. Translation gives CASGGGTSRYTF. The genes are TRBV6-5 and TRBJ1-2; a weak D match, TRBD1 (5 bases). V was trimmed by 11 bases and J by 9 bases, leaving 19 bases between them. The V gene's germline CDR1 is MNHEY and CDR2 SVGAGI. CDR3 length: 12 residues.

This chain joins TRBV7-7 and TRBJ2-3, with 7 positions matching TRBD2. The ends lost 0 bases at V and 5 bases at J; junction bases unmatched: 8. The CDR3 extends over 16 amino acids. CDR1 SSHAT and CDR2 FNYEAQ come from the germline V gene (reference sequence). The CDR3 spells CASSLAQREDIDTQYF. DNA for the CDR3: TGTGCCAGCAGCTTAGCACAGCGGGAAGATATAGATACGCAGTATTTT.

The V call is TRBV25-1, the J call TRBJ2-2, with a weak D call TRBD1 (6 bases). The germline V gene has CDR1 MGHDK and CDR2 SYGVNS. The CDR3 extends over 14 amino acids. V was trimmed by 4 bases and J by 1 base, leaving 7 bases between them. The CDR3 reads CASSADRNTGELFF. CDR3 in DNA: TGTGCCAGCAGTGCGGACAGGAACACCGGGGAGCTGTTTTTT.

In this sample, this clonotype turned up a few times. This chain uses TRBV29-1 with TRBJ1-1; TRBD1 aligns across 8 bases. CDR1 and CDR2 from the germline V gene are SQVTM and ANQGSEA. The CDR3 consists of 13 residues. The ends lost 1 base at V and 5 bases at J; junction bases unmatched: 3. CDR3 residues: CSVEAGGMTEAFF. The CDR3 DNA sequence: TGCAGCGTTGAAGCAGGGGGCATGACTGAAGCTTTCTTT.

The rearrangement joins TRBV3-1 to TRBJ1-2, with 9 bases matching TRBD1. Losses at the gene ends were 1 base for V and 8 bases for J; bases not matched to a gene: 8. The CDR3 covers 15 residues. Germline V gene data show CDR1 as LGHDT and CDR2 as YNNKEL (reference sequence). This chain's CDR3 is CASSQVPDRGNGYTF. The CDR3 DNA is TGTGCCAGCAGCCAAGTACCGGACAGGGGAAACGGCTACACCTTC. Based on the CDR3 plus reference TRBV3-1 and TRBJ1-2, the full variable domain is DTAVSQTPKYLVTQMGNDKSIKCEQNLGHDTMYWYKQDSKKFLKIMFSYNNKELIINETVPNRFSPKSPDKAHLNLHINSLELGDSAVYFCASSQVPDRGNGYTFGSGTRLTVV.

This clonotype was counted only a few times. The V call is TRBV7-9, the J call TRBJ2-3, with a weak D call TRBD1 (5 bases). The CDR3 has 14 residues. Germline CDR1 and CDR2: SEHNR and FQNEAQ (reference sequence). V lost 5 bases and J lost 8, with 17 bases in between. This CDR3 is CASSPWGSPATQYF. The CDR3 DNA reads TGTGCCAGCAGCCCCTGGGGCAGCCCGGCTACGCAGTATTTT.

The chain uses TRBV6-5 and TRBJ1-4; 9 bases agree with TRBD1. The germline V gene has CDR1 MNHEY and CDR2 SVGAGI. This CDR3 has 14 residues. Germline trimming cut 8 bases from V and 8 bases from J; bases unmatched to any gene: 9. The CDR3 reads CASGTDRGGEKLFF. The CDR3, as DNA: TGTGCCAGCGGTACGGACAGGGGCGGGGAAAAACTGTTTTTT.

This clonotype was detected ten times or more. The chain couples TRBV10-3 to TRBJ2-5; D not certain. The CDR3 contains 11 residues. The germline gives CDR1 ENHRY, CDR2 SYGVKD. With 5 bases removed from V and 1 base from J, the gap between germline ends came to 2 bases. The CDR3 is CAISTQETQYF. Written as DNA, the CDR3 is TGTGCCATCAGTACCCAAGAGACCCAGTACTTC.

This clonotype has only a few counts. V is TRBV18 and J is TRBJ2-5, with TRBD1 matching over 7 bases. CDR1 and CDR2 (germline): KGHSH, LQKENI. The ends lost 4 bases at V and 5 bases at J; junction bases unmatched: 7. The CDR3 spans 14 residues. In DNA form, the CDR3 reads TGTGCCAGCTCACAAACCGACAGGGAGGAGACCCAGTACTTC. It specifies CASSQTDREETQYF.

This clonotype was seen only a few times. The V and J genes are TRBV5-1 and TRBJ2-5, with D unresolved. Germline CDR1 and CDR2: SGHRS and YFSETQ. The CDR3 has 14 residues. Trimming cost V 0 bases and J 3 bases, with 9 bases left between them. The CDR3 loop is CASSLEPPKETQYF. In DNA, the CDR3 is TGCGCCAGCAGCTTGGAACCCCCTAAAGAGACCCAGTACTTC.

The J gene is TRBJ1-2, the V gene TRBV14; 10 bases match TRBD1. V lost 1 base to trimming and J lost 8 bases; unmatched junction nucleotides: 10. The CDR3 length is 16 residues. Per germline, CDR1 SGHDN and CDR2 FVKESK. CDR3 residues: CASSQVKPGQGPGYTF. In nucleotides, the CDR3 is TGTGCCAGCAGCCAAGTTAAACCGGGACAGGGGCCAGGCTACACCTTC.

This clonotype has ten or more counts. The chain combines TRBV27 with TRBJ1-6; 7 bases agree with TRBD1. Germline V gene lookup returns CDR1 MNHEY and CDR2 SMNVEV (reference sequence). The CDR3 extends over 18 amino acids. J was trimmed by 1 base and V by 6 bases; bases with no gene match: 12. CDR3 coding DNA: TGTGCCAGCAGAACACCGACAGGGAGGGGATCCTATAATTCACCCCTCCACTTT. Protein sequence: CASRTPTGRGSYNSPLHF.

The chain carries TRBV5-1 and TRBJ2-5; TRBD2 aligns across 10 bases. The CDR3 sequence is 17 residues long. V lost 0 bases and J lost 9; bases outside the gene matches: 14. Germline loops: CDR1 SGHRS, CDR2 YFSETQ. This CDR3 reads CASSLDSPRTSGAPQYF. The CDR3 coding sequence is TGCGCCAGCAGCTTGGATTCTCCGAGAACTAGCGGGGCCCCCCAGTACTTC.

This rearrangement joins TRBV7-2 to TRBJ2-5; possible D gene TRBD1, 6 bases. This CDR3 region has 14 residues. The germline CDR1 and CDR2 sequences are SGHTA and FQGNSA. V was shortened by 1 base and J by 5 bases, with 11 bases between the two germline ends. Written as DNA, the CDR3 is TGTGCCAGCAGCTTAGGGGACATTCGGGAGACCCAGTACTTC. Translation: CASSLGDIRETQYF.

DNA for the CDR3: TGTGCCAGCAGTAACCGCCTGAGACTGAACACAGATACGCAGTATTTT. The encoded protein is CASSNRLRLNTDTQYF. The J gene is TRBJ2-3, the V gene TRBV6-6, with no clear D. V shed 5 bases and J shed 2 bases, with 17 bases lying between them. This CDR3 has 16 residues. CDR1 is MNHNY and CDR2 is SVGAGI in the germline V gene (reference sequence).

This clonotype was counted between two and nine times. V and J are TRBV21-1 and TRBJ2-1; the table's D call, TRBD2, has no DNA check behind it. The end of the DNA is better explained by TRBJ2-7, so the J call may be wrong. TRBV21-1 is designated a pseudogene. CDR3 length: 14 residues. CDR3 nucleotide sequence: TGTGCCAGCACCCAGAGCGGGTCCCAGGGCGAGCAGTACGTC. Its protein is CASTQSGSQGEQYV.

The table lists this clonotype with many counts. This sequence joins TRBV7-9 and TRBJ2-3, with 8 bases matching TRBD1. CDR1 and CDR2 from the germline V gene are SEHNR and FQNEAQ (reference sequence). This CDR3 has 15 residues. V was pared by 5 bases and J by 5 bases, with 9 bases of the junction left unmatched. The DNA of the CDR3 is TGTGCCAGCAGCCAAGACAGGGGCCGGGAAGATACGCAGTATTTT. It yields the protein CASSQDRGREDTQYF.

The DNA of the CDR3 is TGCGCCAGCAGTGCCAGCAGCTCCTACGAGCAGTACTTC. Its translation is CASSASSSYEQYF. The chain uses TRBV10-1 and TRBJ2-7; D gene unclear. V lost 4 bases to trimming and J lost 0 bases, with 7 bases between them. The CDR3 extends over 13 amino acids. In germline, CDR1 is WNHNN, CDR2 SYGVQD (reference sequence).

There are a few counts of this clonotype. The V and J genes are TRBV27 and TRBJ2-7, with D tentatively TRBD1 (5 bases). V dropped 3 bases and J dropped 8 bases, with 8 bases sitting between them. Germline V gene lookup returns CDR1 MNHEY and CDR2 SMNVEV (reference sequence). The CDR3 runs to 11 residues. The CDR3 DNA reads as TGTGCCAGCAGTTTTGGGGCCCAGCAGTACTTC. Translated: CASSFGAQQYF.

The CDR3: CASSLATGNDQSQYF. CDR3 nucleotide sequence: TGTGCCAGCAGCTTGGCGACGGGAAATGATCAATCCCAGTACTTC. This chain connects TRBV7-9 to TRBJ2-5, with D maybe TRBD2 (5 bases). CDR1 is SEHNR and CDR2 is FQNEAQ in the germline V gene (reference sequence). The CDR3 sequence is 15 residues long. V lost 3 bases and J 9 bases, leaving 20 bases between the germline ends.

CDR3 sequence: CSARAGQGGNQPQHF. CDR3 DNA sequence: TGCAGTGCTAGAGCGGGACAGGGAGGTAATCAGCCCCAGCATTTT. The rearrangement uses TRBV20-1 and TRBJ1-5; 9 nucleotides agree with TRBD1. The CDR3 has 15 amino acids. J gave up 4 bases and V 1 base, and 5 bases lay outside the gene matches. Germline values: CDR1 DFQATT, CDR2 SNEGSKA (reference sequence).

The chain combines TRBV9 with TRBJ2-2; D is unresolved. V dropped 4 bases and J dropped 10 bases, with 14 bases sitting between them. The CDR3 consists of 13 residues. Germline V gives CDR1 SGDLS, CDR2 YYNGEE. The CDR3 protein is CASSTLDTEELFF. The CDR3, as DNA: TGTGCCAGCAGCACCCTAGACACGGAGGAGCTGTTTTTT.